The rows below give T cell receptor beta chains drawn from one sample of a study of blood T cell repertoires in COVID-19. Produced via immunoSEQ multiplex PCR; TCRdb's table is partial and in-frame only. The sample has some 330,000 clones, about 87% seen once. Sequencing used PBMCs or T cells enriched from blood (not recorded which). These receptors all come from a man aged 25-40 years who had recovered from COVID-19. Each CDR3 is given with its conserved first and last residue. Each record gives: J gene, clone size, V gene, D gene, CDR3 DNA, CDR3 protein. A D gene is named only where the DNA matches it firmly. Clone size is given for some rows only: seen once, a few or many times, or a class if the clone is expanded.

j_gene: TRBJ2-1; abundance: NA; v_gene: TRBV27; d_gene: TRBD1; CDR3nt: TGTGCCAGCAGCATCCGGGACAGGGACTACAATGAGCAGTTCTTC; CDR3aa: CASSIRDRDYNEQFF
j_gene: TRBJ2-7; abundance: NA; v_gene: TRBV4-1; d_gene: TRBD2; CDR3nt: TGCGCCAGCAGCCAGGCTAGCGGTACCTACGAGCAGTACTTC; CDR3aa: CASSQASGTYEQYF
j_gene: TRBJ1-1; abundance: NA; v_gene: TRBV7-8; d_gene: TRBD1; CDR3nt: TGTGCCAGTGGACAGGGGAACACTGAAGCTTTCTTT; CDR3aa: CASGQGNTEAFF
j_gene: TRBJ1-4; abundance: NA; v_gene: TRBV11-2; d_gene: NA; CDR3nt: TGTGCCAGCAGCTGGGAGGGAGGTGAAAAACTGTTTTTT; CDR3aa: CASSWEGGEKLFF
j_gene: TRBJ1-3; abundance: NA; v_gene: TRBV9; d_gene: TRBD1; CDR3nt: TGTGCCAGCAGCGCCGGGACAGGGGGCTCCCCTGGAAACACCATATATTTT; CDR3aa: CASSAGTGGSPGNTIYF
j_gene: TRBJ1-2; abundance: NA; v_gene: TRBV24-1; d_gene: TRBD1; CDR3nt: TGTGCCACTCGGACAGGATCCTATGGCTACACCTTC; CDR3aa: CATRTGSYGYTF
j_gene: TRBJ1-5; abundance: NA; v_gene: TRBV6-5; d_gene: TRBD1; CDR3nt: TGTGCCAGCAGCGGGGGGACAGGCCTCAATCAGCCCCAGCATTTT; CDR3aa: CASSGGTGLNQPQHF
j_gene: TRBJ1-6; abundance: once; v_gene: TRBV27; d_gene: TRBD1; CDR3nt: TGTGCCAGCAGTTGGGGACAGACAGTCTATAATTCACCCCTCCACTTT; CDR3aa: CASSWGQTVYNSPLHF
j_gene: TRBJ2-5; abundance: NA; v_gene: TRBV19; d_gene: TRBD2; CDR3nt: TGTGCCAGTAGTATCGGGAGGAGATGGGCTAGGGAGACCCAGTACTTC; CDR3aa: CASSIGRRWARETQYF
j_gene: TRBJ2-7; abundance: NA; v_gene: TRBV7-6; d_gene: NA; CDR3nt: TGTGCCAGCAGCTTAGCAGGAGGGACCAACACCTACGAGCAGTACTTC; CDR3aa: CASSLAGGTNTYEQYF
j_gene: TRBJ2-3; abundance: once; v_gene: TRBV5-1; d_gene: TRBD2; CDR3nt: TGCGCCAGCAGCTCCTCTAGCGGGGGGGCCTTCACAGATACGCAGTATTTT; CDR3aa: CASSSSSGGAFTDTQYF
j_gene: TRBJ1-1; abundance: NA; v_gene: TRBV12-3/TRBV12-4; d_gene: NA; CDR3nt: TGTGCCAGCACCCCGGGGAACACTGAAGCTTTCTTT; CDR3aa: CASTPGNTEAFF
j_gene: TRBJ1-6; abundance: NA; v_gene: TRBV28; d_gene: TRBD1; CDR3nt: TGTGCCAGCAGTTTGGGACAGGGGTATTCACCCCTCCACTTT; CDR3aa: CASSLGQGYSPLHF
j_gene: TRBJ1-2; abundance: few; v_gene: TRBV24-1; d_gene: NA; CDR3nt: TGTGCCACCAGTGTGAACAGTAACTATGGCTACACCTTC; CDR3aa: CATSVNSNYGYTF
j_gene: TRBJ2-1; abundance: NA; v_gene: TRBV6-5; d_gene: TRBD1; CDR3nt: TGTGCCAGCAGTTACTCCCAGGGGGCCTACAATGAGCAGTTCTTC; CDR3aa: CASSYSQGAYNEQFF
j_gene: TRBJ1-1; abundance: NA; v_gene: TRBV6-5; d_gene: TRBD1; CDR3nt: TGTGCCAGCAGGAACAGGGGGCTGACTGAAGCTTTCTTT; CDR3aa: CASRNRGLTEAFF
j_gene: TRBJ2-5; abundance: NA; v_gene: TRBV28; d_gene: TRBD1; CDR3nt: TGTGCCAGCAGTTTAGGGGACAGGGGATACGGGCCAGCACAAGAGACCCAGTACTTC; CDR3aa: CASSLGDRGYGPAQETQYF
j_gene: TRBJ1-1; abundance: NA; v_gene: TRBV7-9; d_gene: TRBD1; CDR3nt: TGTGCCAGCAGCGTCCGACAGGGCACTGAAGCTTTCTTT; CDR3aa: CASSVRQGTEAFF
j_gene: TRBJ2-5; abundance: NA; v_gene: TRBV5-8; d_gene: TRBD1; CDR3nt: TGTGCCAGCAGCTTGGGGACAGGGGCTTTGGAGACCCAGTACTTC; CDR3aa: CASSLGTGALETQYF
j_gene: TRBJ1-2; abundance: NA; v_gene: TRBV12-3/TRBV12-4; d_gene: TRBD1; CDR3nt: TGTGCCAGCAGGACAGGGGGCAGTGGCTACACCTTC; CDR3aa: CASRTGGSGYTF
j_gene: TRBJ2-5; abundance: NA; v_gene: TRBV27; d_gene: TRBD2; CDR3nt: TGTGCCAGCAGTTTGCGGGGGGAGACCCAGTACTTC; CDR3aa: CASSLRGETQYF
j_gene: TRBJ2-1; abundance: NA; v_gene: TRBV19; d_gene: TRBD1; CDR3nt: TGTGCCAGTAGTACGGACAGGGGGAATGAGCAGTTCTTC; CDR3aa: CASSTDRGNEQFF
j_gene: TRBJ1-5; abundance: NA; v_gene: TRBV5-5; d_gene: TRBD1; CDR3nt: TGTGCCAGCAGCTCGACAGGGACGGCAACCCAGCATTTT; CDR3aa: CASSSTGTATQHF
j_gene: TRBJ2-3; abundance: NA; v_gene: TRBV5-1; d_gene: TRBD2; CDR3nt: TGCGCCAGCAGCCCCCCGGGACTAGTCCTTAGCACAGATACGCAGTATTTT; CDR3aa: CASSPPGLVLSTDTQYF
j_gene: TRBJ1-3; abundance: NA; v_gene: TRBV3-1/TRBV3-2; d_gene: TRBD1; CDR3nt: TGTGCCAGCAGCCACCACAGGGGCGCTGGAAACACCATATATTTT; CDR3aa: CASSHHRGAGNTIYF
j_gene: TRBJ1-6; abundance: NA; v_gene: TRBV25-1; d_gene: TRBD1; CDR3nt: TGTGCCAGCCTGGGACAGGGAGAATCACCCCTCCACTTT; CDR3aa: CASLGQGESPLHF
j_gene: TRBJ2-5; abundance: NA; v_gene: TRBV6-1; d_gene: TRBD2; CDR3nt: TGTGCCAGCAGTGACCCGACTAGCCCCACAGAGACCCAGTACTTC; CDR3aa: CASSDPTSPTETQYF
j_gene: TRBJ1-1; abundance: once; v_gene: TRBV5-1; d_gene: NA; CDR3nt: TGCGCCAGCAGCTTGACCAGGGTCACTGAAGCTTTCTTT; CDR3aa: CASSLTRVTEAFF
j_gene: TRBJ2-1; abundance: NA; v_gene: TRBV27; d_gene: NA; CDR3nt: TGTGCCAGCAGTCCCCTGGCTGCGGGGTACAATGAGCAGTTCTTC; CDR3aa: CASSPLAAGYNEQFF
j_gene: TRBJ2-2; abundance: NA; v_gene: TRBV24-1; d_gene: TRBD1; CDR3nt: TGTGCCATTAGGACAGGGGCCTCCACCGGGGAGCTGTTTTTT; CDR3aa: CAIRTGASTGELFF
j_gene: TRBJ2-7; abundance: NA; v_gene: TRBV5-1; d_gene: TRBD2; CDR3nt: TGCGCCAGCAGCTTGTTACCTAGGCTAGCGGGGGGAAAGGACGAGCAGTACTTC; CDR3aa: CASSLLPRLAGGKDEQYF
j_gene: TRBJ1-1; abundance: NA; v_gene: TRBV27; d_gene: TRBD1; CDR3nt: TGTGCCAGCAGTCTGACGGGACAGGGAACTGAAGCTTTCTTT; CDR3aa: CASSLTGQGTEAFF
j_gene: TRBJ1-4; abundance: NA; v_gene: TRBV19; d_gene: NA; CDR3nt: TGTGCCAGTAGTATGGGACACGAAAAACTGTTTTTT; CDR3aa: CASSMGHEKLFF
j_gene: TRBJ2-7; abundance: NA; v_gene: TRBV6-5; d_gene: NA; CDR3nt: TGTGCCAGCAGCGGGAGGGACAGTCTGAGGGAGCAGTACTTC; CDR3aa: CASSGRDSLREQYF
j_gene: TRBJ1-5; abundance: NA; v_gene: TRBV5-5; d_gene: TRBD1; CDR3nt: TGTGCCAGCAGCCGGACAGGGGGGCATAACAATCAGCCCCAGCATTTT; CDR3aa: CASSRTGGHNNQPQHF
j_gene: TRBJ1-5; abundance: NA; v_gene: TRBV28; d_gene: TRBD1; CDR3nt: TGTGCCAGCAGTTCCACCGGACAGGGGAGTCAGCCCCAGCATTTT; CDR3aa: CASSSTGQGSQPQHF
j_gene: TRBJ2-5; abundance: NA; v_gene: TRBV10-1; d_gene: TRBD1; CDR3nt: TGCGCCAGCAGAGCCGGGACAGGGGCCGGAGAGACCCAGTACTTC; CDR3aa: CASRAGTGAGETQYF
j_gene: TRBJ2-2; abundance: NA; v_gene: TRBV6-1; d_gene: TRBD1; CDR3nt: TGTGCCAGCAGTGAAGCCGCCGGGACAGCGAACACCGGGGAGCTGTTTTTT; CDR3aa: CASSEAAGTANTGELFF
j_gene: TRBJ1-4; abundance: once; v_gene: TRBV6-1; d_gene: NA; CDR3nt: TGTGCCAGCAGTGAGGGGGGGGGTAATGAAAAACTGTTTTTT; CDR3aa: CASSEGGGNEKLFF
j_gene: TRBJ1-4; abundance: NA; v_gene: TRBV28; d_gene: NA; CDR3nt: TGTGCCAGCAGCGACGGACAGTCTGCGACTAATGAAAAACTGTTTTTT; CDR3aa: CASSDGQSATNEKLFF
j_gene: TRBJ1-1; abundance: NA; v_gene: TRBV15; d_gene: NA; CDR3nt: TGTGCCACCAGCGGCTTCGGGGGAGTCACTGAAGCTTTCTTT; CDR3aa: CATSGFGGVTEAFF
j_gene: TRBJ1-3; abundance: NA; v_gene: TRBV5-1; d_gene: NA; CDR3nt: TGCGCCAGCAGCTACAGAAACACCATATATTTT; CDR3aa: CASSYRNTIYF
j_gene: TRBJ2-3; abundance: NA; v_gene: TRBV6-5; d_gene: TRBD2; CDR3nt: TGTGCCAGCAGGGGACTAGGAGGTGTGGATACGCAGTATTTT; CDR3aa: CASRGLGGVDTQYF